This T cell receptor beta chain is from a study of cytomegalovirus exposure and HLA in healthy donors. Remarks on this clone: Its cognate antigen is unknown.

The PCR employed 60 Vbeta primers together with 13 Jbeta primers. TCRdb's copy holds only in-frame clones and misses some; the assay was immunoSEQ multiplex PCR. The sample consists of roughly 180,000 clones, approximately 84% of them appearing once. Study findings and constraints: Available immune exposure information covered CMV serostatus only.

The sequence was collected from a boy younger than 18 in good health and CMV-seronegative. Sequences were obtained from PBMCs.

The CDR3 region has the DNA TGTGCCAGCACCTTTGATCAGGGTTTCCCCGGAGAGACCCAGTACTTC. It encodes CASTFDQGFPGETQYF. This rearrangement joins TRBV5-6 to TRBJ2-5, with D perhaps matching TRBD1 (5 bases). The CDR3 is made up of 16 amino acids. V shed 6 bases and J shed 4 bases, with 22 bases lying between them. CDR1 is SGHDT, CDR2 YYEEEE, per germline.